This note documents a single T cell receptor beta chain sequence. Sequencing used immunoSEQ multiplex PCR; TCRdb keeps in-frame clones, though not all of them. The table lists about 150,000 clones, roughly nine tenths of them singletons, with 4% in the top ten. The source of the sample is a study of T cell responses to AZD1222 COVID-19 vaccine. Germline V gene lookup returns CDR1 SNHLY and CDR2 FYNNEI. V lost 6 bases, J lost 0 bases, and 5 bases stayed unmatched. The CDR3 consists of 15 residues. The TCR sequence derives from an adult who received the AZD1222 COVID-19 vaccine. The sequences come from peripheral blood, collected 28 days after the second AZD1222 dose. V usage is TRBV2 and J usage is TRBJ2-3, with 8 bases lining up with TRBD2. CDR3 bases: TGTGCCAGCAGCTGGACTAGCCCTAGCACAGATACGCAGTATTTT. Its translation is CASSWTSPSTDTQYF.